What follows are 5 T cell receptor beta chains derived from one specimen sequenced in a study of blood T cells in healthy people across ages. With a J-beta primer mix and a sample-barcoded 5' primer, a second PCR ran about 6 to 11 cycles. One entry per CDR3 protein results from TCRdb running MiXCR on the 5' RACE reads. The table has some 1.5 million distinct CDR3 sequences, roughly 27% seen once. The sample consisted of blood. These receptors came from a woman in her twenties or thirties in good health.

A few counts support this clonotype. The chain recombines TRBV20-1 with TRBJ2-3; 9 bases align to TRBD2. CDR3 length: 15 residues. After removal of 3 bases from V and 1 base from J, the junction contained 5 bases not matched to a gene. Germline values: CDR1 DFQATT, CDR2 SNEGSKA (reference sequence). This chain's CDR3 is CSASPGLAGTDTQYF. The DNA for the CDR3 is TGCAGTGCTAGTCCGGGACTAGCAGGCACAGATACGCAGTATTTT.

The chain has TRBV5-1 and TRBJ1-1; tentative D call: TRBD1 (6 bases). Looked up from germline, CDR1 is SGHRS and CDR2 is YFSETQ. Trimming left V 0 bases short and J 1 base short, with 10 bases between. The CDR3 sequence is 15 residues long. The CDR3 nucleotides are TGCGCCAGCAGCTTGGCCCCGGGACAGAACACTGAAGCTTTCTTT. This encodes CASSLAPGQNTEAFF. Drawing the rest from reference TRBV5-1 and TRBJ1-1, the complete variable domain is KAGVTQTPRYLIKTRGQQVTLSCSPISGHRSVSWYQQTPGQGLQFLFEYFSETQRNKGNFPGRFSGRQFSNSRSEMNVSTLELGDSALYLCASSLAPGQNTEAFFGQGTRLTVV.

This clonotype has more than one count but fewer than ten. The V gene is TRBV6-6, the J gene TRBJ2-3, with 7 bases aligning to TRBD2. The V gene end was trimmed by 0 bases and the J gene end by 2 bases; junction bases not matched to a gene: 5. CDR1 is MNHNY and CDR2 is SVGAGI in the germline V gene (reference sequence). CDR3 length equals 16 residues. CDR3 sequence (DNA): TGTGCCAGCAGTTACTCCGGCGGGACTACCACAGATACGCAGTATTTT. Translation: CASSYSGGTTTDTQYF.

The CDR3 here is CASSYSIRSRDPPYNEQFF. The CDR3 nucleotides are TGTGCCAGCAGTTACTCAATCCGAAGCCGGGACCCCCCCTACAATGAGCAGTTCTTC. This chain joins TRBV6-5 and TRBJ2-1; D may match TRBD1 or TRBD2 (5 bases each). Trimming cost V 0 bases and J 2 bases, with 20 bases left between them. The CDR3 sequence is 19 residues long. Germline V CDR1 and CDR2: MNHEY, SVGAGI.

The chain is built from TRBV20-1 and TRBJ2-1, with 12 bases that match TRBD2. The DNA end lines up better with TRBJ2-7; the J call may be wrong. CDR1 and CDR2 (germline): DFQATT, SNEGSKA (reference sequence). The CDR3 spans 17 residues. CDR3 loop: CSAQTSGGPVTYNEQYF. The DNA of the CDR3 is TGCAGTGCACAGACTAGCGGGGGCCCTGTTACCTACAATGAGCAGTACTTC.